This TCR beta chain was documented in a study of blood T cell repertoires in COVID-19. Overall study: Samples representing acute and convalescent COVID-19 were sourced from the United States, Italy and Spain. The cDNA or gDNA used as material had been derived from T cells, B-cell-depleted T cells, or PBMCs.

Per the authors' pipeline: Amplified reference gene primers provided the basis for estimating nucleated cell counts. Libraries were prepared by immunoSEQ multiplex PCR; TCRdb keeps only in-frame clonotypes and omits some of them. V and J calls and clone size are those listed in that table; D and trimming were worked out from the DNA. The table includes about 300,000 clones, roughly 86% detected once. The V gene end was trimmed by 8 bases and the J gene end by 4 bases; junction bases not matched to a gene: 19. The CDR3 has 18 amino acids. In germline, CDR1 is LGHDT, CDR2 YNNKEL (reference sequence). This receptor was obtained from a woman aged 45-59 years with acute or convalescent COVID-19. The specimen sequenced was peripheral blood. This chain joins TRBV3-1 (or the pseudogene TRBV3-2) and TRBJ2-1; TRBD2 aligns across 8 bases. The CDR3 DNA reads TGTGCCAGCGAGCCCCCTAGCGGGCCACGTCTTTTGTACAATGAGCAGTTCTTC. This translates into CASEPPSGPRLLYNEQFF.